The rows below give T cell receptor beta chains drawn from one sample of a study of T cell repertoires in cytomegalovirus infection. A single record per CDR3 protein comes from TCRdb applying MiXCR to the reads. The sample has about 830,000 distinct CDR3 sequences, 30% to 35% seen once. The antigens these receptors bind are not known. Sequences were derived from cultured CD8+ T cells from PBMCs, sampled from culture after CMV antigen stimulation. Every receptor here comes from a human donor in good health (CMV status not recorded). Some clones in this sample may be carry-over from other donors' samples. Each CDR3 is given without its conserved first and last residue.

V,J,length,CDR3
TRBV2,TRBJ1-3,13,ASRTGVSSGNTIY
TRBV3-1,TRBJ2-2,16,ASSQERDRVRGTGELF
TRBV7-2,TRBJ1-1,18,ASSFRAGGATQTLNTEAF
TRBV7-6,TRBJ2-7,13,ASSSTGTGSYEQY
TRBV7-9,TRBJ1-2,14,ASSPPGAAQNYGYT
TRBV28,TRBJ2-3,14,ASSFSGIYLSDTQY
TRBV18,TRBJ2-1,13,ASSPDRGRFDEQF
TRBV19,TRBJ2-5,12,ASNAGQGLETQY
TRBV15,TRBJ1-6,12,ATSITRVRSPLH
TRBV20-1,TRBJ2-4,12,SAKVRDSKNIQY
TRBV6-1,TRBJ2-2,13,ASILILDGTGELF
TRBV20-1,TRBJ2-6,15,SAHPGQGAPGANVLT
TRBV27,TRBJ2-3,13,ASRLAMTYPDTQY
TRBV7-2,TRBJ2-5,14,ASSPPRYGLAGTQY
TRBV27,TRBJ2-3,13,ASSLLAGQTDTQY
TRBV27,TRBJ2-7,12,ANSMAEGVYEQY